Below are 18 T cell receptor delta chains sequenced from a single sample in a study of γδ T cells in repeated Plasmodium falciparum infection. Bulk repertoires came from Vgamma9/Vdelta2+ or Vdelta2-negative gammadelta T cells flow-sorted from PBMC. TCRdb re-processed the multiplex PCR reads via CATT. The sample has 90,000 to 95,000 delta-chain clones; 0.98% are singletons. Sequencing used gamma-delta T cells from blood. The receptors originated from a pool of human donors (malaria-infected and uninfected, not separated).

For this clone: One base separates it from a far larger clone, so it is likely a read error. Other DNA sequences in this specimen translate into the identical CDR3. This rearrangement joins TRDV1 to TRDJ1, with D perhaps matching TRDD2 (8 bases). TCRdb lists no J gene, so it was determined here by aligning the DNA to germline. V lost 1 base and J lost 0, with 30 bases in between. Looked up from germline, CDR1 is TSWWSYY and CDR2 is QGS. The CDR3 extends over 22 amino acids. In DNA, the CDR3 is TGTGCTCTTGGGGAACCTGGCCTTCCTAGGTACTGGGGAATTGCCTACACCGATAAACTCATCTTT. Its protein product is CALGEPGLPRYWGIAYTDKLIF.

This clone was recorded at least ten times. This chain joins TRDV1 and TRDJ1; possibly TRDD3 for D (6 bases). Looked up from germline, CDR1 is TSWWSYY and CDR2 is QGS. V gave up 4 bases and J gave up 0 bases, with 30 bases separating them. This CDR3 region has 21 residues. The CDR3 nucleotides are TGTGCTCTTGGGGTTTCTATCCTAATTACGGCTGGGGACCATTACACCGATAAACTCATCTTT. This codes for CALGVSILITAGDHYTDKLIF.

This clone was observed a handful of times. This probably arose from a read error, given a far larger clone one base away. Other DNA sequences within the sample encode an identical CDR3. The chain has TRDV1 and TRDJ1; 11 bases line up with TRDD3. Germline CDR1 and CDR2: TSWWSYY and QGS. This CDR3 comprises 26 residues. V shed 0 bases, J shed 0 bases, and the junction held 30 bases outside the gene matches. The CDR3 loop is CALGELEAYKARRGWGILADTDKLIF. The CDR3 DNA follows: TGTGCTCTTGGGGAACTAGAGGCCTACAAGGCCCGTCGTGGCTGGGGGATACTGGCGGACACCGATAAACTCATCTTT.

Regarding this clone: The protein recorded in TCRdb matches a much larger clone and deviates from this DNA's translation at residue 7, suggesting a read error; the protein here is obtained by translating the DNA. V is TRDV1 and J is TRDJ1, with 10 nucleotides matching TRDD3. TCRdb does not report a J gene; here it was assigned by matching the DNA to germline references. The J segment lost 0 bases and the V segment lost 3 bases, leaving 22 bases of the junction unmatched. There are 22 residues in the CDR3. Looked up from germline, CDR1 is TSWWSYY and CDR2 is QGS. CDR3 sequence reads: CALGETPRYWGMGIPYTDKLIF. The CDR3 DNA follows: TGTGCTCTTGGGGAGACTCCCCGGTACTGGGGGATGGGGATACCGTACACCGATAAACTCATCTTT.

Comments on this clone: A far larger clone lies a single base away; this is likely a read error. The same CDR3 is also encoded by other DNA sequences in this sample. The chain recombines TRDV1 with TRDJ1; 9 nucleotides line up with TRDD2. TCRdb lists no J gene, so it was determined here by aligning the DNA to germline. V shed 1 base and J 0 bases; nucleotides not matched to a gene: 24. The CDR3 loop spans 23 amino acids. Looked up from germline, CDR1 is TSWWSYY and CDR2 is QGS. In nucleotides, the CDR3 is TGTGCTCTTGGGGAACATTGTTGTAGGCCTTCCTACTCCTACGGAGGATACACCGATAAACTCATCTTT. Its translation: CALGEHCCRPSYSYGGYTDKLIF.

In its sample, this clone was seen a few times. A far larger clone is a single base away, which makes a read error likely. Other DNA sequences in this specimen translate into the identical CDR3. The gene calls are TRDV1 and TRDJ1; 11 bases line up with TRDD3. TCRdb offers no J gene call, so here the DNA was matched to germline to obtain one. Germline CDR1 reads TSWWSYY; CDR2 reads QGS. This CDR3 is built from 18 residues. The chain's CDR3 is CALGSAYWGIIITDKLIF. The CDR3 nucleotides read TGCGCTCTTGGTAGTGCCTACTGGGGGATAATTATCACCGATAAACTCATCTTT.

With regard to this clone: TCRdb has a much larger clone's protein, which differs at residue 10 from the translation of this DNA, likely because of a read error; what is shown is the protein translated from the DNA. The chain employs TRDV2 and TRDJ1, with unresolved D. TCRdb gives no J gene; it was assigned here by matching the DNA to germline. The CDR3 loop spans 17 amino acids. Per the germline V gene, CDR1 is GEAIGNYY and CDR2 is EKD. Trimming took 0 bases from V and 2 from J, leaving 18 bases between them. As DNA, the CDR3 is TGTGCCTGTGACACCGTTAACCGGGAGCCCACAACCGATAAACTCATCTTT. Amino acids: CACDTVNREPTTDKLIF.

Notes on this clone: This likely came from a read error, as a far larger clone is one base away. The same CDR3 also results from other DNA sequences found in this sample. The J gene was not called, though the V gene is TRDV1; the table's TRDD3 call for D was not verified on the DNA. Looked up from germline, CDR1 is TSWWSYY and CDR2 is QGS. The CDR3 extends over 18 amino acids. CDR3 sequence: CALGDQRLSDCNTDKLIF. CDR3 DNA sequence: TGTGCTCTTGGGGACCAAAGACTTTCTGACTGTAACACCGATAAACTCATCTTC.

Of note for this clone: This likely came from a read error, as a far larger clone is one base away. The sample holds other DNA sequences that translate to the same CDR3. The chain employs TRDV2 and TRDJ2; 11 bases align to TRDD3. Because TCRdb records no J gene, it was assigned here through a match of the DNA to germline. The CDR3 totals 18 residues. Germline CDR1 and CDR2: GEAIGNYY and EKD. J gave up 0 bases and V 7 bases, and 12 bases lay outside the gene matches. CDR3 DNA sequence: TGTGCCTGCGATAGAGTACTGGGGGATATATCTTTGACAGCACAACTCTTCTTT. This translates into CACDRVLGDISLTAQLFF.

This clone was found a few times. TCRdb records a much larger clone's protein for this DNA, with a difference at residue 7 that likely arises from a read error; the protein given is the translation of the DNA. The chain employs TRDV1 and TRDJ1; 13 bases line up with TRDD3. The J gene comes from matching the DNA to germline here; TCRdb lacks it. The CDR3 runs to 22 residues. The V segment lost 2 bases and the J segment 3 bases; nucleotides outside the gene matches: 21. CDR1 and CDR2 from the germline V gene are TSWWSYY and QGS. CDR3 residues: CALGERPVPRVTGGYASDKLIF. The CDR3 DNA sequence: TGTGCTCTTGGGGAAAGACCCGTCCCTCGGGTTACTGGGGGATACGCGTCCGATAAACTCATCTTT.

This clone came up a few times. The protein TCRdb gives is from a much larger clone and does not agree with this DNA's translation at residue 3, likely a read error; the protein shown here comes from the DNA. The V gene is TRDV2, the J gene TRDJ3; D unresolved. TCRdb offers no J gene call, so here the DNA was matched to germline to obtain one. Germline V gives CDR1 GEAIGNYY, CDR2 EKD. This CDR3 is 17 amino acids long. As DNA, the CDR3 is TGTGCCCGTGACTGTACTGACGAGACCTGGGACACCCGACAGATGTTTTTC. Translated, it gives CARDCTDETWDTRQMFF.

This clone was seen a handful of times. TCRdb assigns this DNA the protein of a much larger clone, which departs from its translation at residue 19; this likely reflects a read error, and the protein shown comes from translating the DNA. For the V gene the call is TRDV1; the J gene has no call; whether TRDD3, the table's D call, matches the DNA was not checked. The CDR3 loop spans 20 amino acids. The germline gives CDR1 TSWWSYY, CDR2 QGS. Here the CDR3 reads CALGEGDTYGIRPYTDKLTF. The CDR3 nucleotides read TGTGCTCTTGGGGAAGGAGATACCTACGGGATACGACCGTACACCGATAAACTCACCTTT.

This clone came up many times. The V and J genes are TRDV1 and TRDJ1, with TRDD3 matching over 8 bases. Trimming removed 1 base from V and 0 bases from J; junction bases left unmatched: 10. Germline V gene sequence: CDR1 TSWWSYY, CDR2 QGS. The CDR3 extends over 18 amino acids. The CDR3 DNA follows: TGTGCTCTTGGGGAACGGGGCTGGGGGACGCAAAACACCGATAAACTCATCTTT. This gives the protein CALGERGWGTQNTDKLIF.

At least ten counts were recorded for this clone. A far larger clone is one nucleotide away, so this likely arose from a read error. In the same sample, other DNA sequences code for this CDR3. The gene calls are TRDV2 and TRDJ1; 7 bases fit TRDD3. The CDR3 is 21 amino acids. Germline CDR1 is GEAIGNYY and CDR2 is EKD. CDR3 amino acids: CACDSILLSTGEERYTDKLIF. Written as DNA, the CDR3 is TGTGCCTGTGACAGCATCCTTCTTAGTACTGGGGAAGAAAGGTACACCGATAAACTCATCTTC.

On this clone: A far larger clone is only one base removed, so a read error is likely. Other DNA sequences in this sample translate to the same CDR3. The chain has TRDV2 and TRDJ1, with D perhaps TRDD3 (5 bases). Assignment of the J gene here rests on matching the DNA to germline, because TCRdb gives none. Germline V lookup: CDR1 GEAIGNYY, CDR2 EKD. The CDR3 contains 13 residues. Trimming shortened V by 8 bases and J by 2 bases, and 14 bases separated the two germline ends. The CDR3 spells CAYLGENTDKLIF. CDR3 in DNA: TGTGCCTATCTTGGGGAGAATACCGATAAACTCATCTTT.

This clone was counted a few times. The protein held in TCRdb is that of a much larger clone and does not match this DNA's translation at residue 6, likely because of a read error; the protein shown is translated from the DNA. The CDR3 sequence is CALGSIYPLGDKLIF. The CDR3 region has the DNA TGTGCTCTTGGGTCCATTTACCCGCTGGGGGATAAACTCATCTTT. This chain connects TRDV1 to TRDJ1; TRDD3 might be the D (6 bases). V was pared by 5 bases and J by 5 bases, with 18 bases between. Looked up from germline, CDR1 is TSWWSYY and CDR2 is QGS. The length of the CDR3 is 15 residues.

With regard to this clone: TCRdb's protein for this DNA is that of a much larger clone and differs from the translation at residue 11, likely a read error; the protein shown is the DNA translation. CDR3 sequence (DNA): TGTGCCTGTGACGTGATGCGGGAACTGGGACGAAACCAAACCGATAAACTCATCTTT. Its protein is CACDVMRELGRNQTDKLIF. The chain combines TRDV2 with TRDJ1; D perhaps matches TRDD3 (6 bases). Here the J gene was assigned by germline matching of the DNA, as TCRdb has none. V dropped 3 bases and J dropped 2 bases, with 27 bases sitting between them. The CDR3 runs 19 residues. Per germline, CDR1 GEAIGNYY and CDR2 EKD.

Ten or more counts support this clone. This chain joins TRDV2 and TRDJ1; 7 positions agree with TRDD3. The CDR3 is 21 residues long. V shed 0 bases, J shed 0 bases, and the junction held 21 bases outside the gene matches. The germline gives CDR1 GEAIGNYY, CDR2 EKD. The CDR3 bases are TGTGCCTGTGACACCGTAGTCTTGGGTCGCCATGGGGGAAAATACACCGATAAACTCATCTTT. This encodes CACDTVVLGRHGGKYTDKLIF.